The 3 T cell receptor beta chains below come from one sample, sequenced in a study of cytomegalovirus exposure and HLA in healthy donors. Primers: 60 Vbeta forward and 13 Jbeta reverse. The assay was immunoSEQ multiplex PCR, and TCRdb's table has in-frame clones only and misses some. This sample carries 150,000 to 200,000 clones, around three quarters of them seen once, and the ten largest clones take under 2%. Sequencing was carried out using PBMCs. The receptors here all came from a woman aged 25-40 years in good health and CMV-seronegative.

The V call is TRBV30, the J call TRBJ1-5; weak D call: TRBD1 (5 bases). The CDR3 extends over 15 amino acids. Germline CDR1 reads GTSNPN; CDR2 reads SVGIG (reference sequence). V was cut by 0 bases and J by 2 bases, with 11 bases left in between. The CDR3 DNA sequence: TGTGCCTGGAGTGTAAAGGGCAGGGGCAATCAGCCCCAGCATTTT. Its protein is CAWSVKGRGNQPQHF.

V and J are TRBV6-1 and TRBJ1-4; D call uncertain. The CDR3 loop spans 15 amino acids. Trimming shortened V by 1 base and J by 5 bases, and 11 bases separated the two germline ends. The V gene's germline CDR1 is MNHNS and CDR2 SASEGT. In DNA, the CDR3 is TGTGCCAGCAGTGAAGGACCGGAGCCCAATGAAAAACTGTTTTTT. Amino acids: CASSEGPEPNEKLFF.

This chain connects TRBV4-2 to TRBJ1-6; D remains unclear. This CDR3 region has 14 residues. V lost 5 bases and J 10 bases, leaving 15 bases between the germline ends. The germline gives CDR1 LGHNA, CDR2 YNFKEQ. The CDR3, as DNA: TGTGCCAGCAGCGCAGGCATCGAATGGTCACCCCTCCACTTT. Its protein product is CASSAGIEWSPLHF.